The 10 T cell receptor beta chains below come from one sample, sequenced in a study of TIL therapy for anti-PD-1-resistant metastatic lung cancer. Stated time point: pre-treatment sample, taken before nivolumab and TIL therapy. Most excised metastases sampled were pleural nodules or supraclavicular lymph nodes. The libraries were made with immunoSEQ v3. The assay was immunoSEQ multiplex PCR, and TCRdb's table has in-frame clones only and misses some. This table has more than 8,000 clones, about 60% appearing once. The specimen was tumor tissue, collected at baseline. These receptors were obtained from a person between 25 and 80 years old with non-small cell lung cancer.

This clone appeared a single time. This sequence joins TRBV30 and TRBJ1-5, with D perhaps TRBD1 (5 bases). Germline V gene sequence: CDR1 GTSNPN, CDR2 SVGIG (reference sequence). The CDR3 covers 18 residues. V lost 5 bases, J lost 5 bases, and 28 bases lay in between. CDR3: CAWGTRGKPTVEDQPQHF. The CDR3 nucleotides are TGTGCCTGGGGGACGAGAGGCAAGCCGACTGTGGAAGATCAGCCCCAGCATTTT.

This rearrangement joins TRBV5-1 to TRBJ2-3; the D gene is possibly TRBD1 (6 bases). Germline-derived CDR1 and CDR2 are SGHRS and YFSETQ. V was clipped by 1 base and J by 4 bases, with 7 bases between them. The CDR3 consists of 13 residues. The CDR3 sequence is CASSLPGADTQYF. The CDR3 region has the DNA TGCGCCAGCAGCTTGCCAGGGGCAGATACGCAGTATTTT.

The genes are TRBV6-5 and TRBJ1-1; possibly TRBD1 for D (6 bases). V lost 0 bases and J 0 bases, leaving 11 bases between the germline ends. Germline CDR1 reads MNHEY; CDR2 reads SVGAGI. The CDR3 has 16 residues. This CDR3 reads CASSYSRDTMNTEAFF. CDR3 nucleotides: TGTGCCAGCAGTTACTCCCGGGACACCATGAACACTGAAGCTTTCTTT.

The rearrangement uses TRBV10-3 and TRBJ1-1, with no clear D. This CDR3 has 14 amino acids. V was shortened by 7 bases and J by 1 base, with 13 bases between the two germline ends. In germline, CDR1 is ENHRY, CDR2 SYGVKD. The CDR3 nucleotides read TGTGCCATCACCTTTCCACACACGAACACTGAAGCTTTCTTT. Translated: CAITFPHTNTEAFF.

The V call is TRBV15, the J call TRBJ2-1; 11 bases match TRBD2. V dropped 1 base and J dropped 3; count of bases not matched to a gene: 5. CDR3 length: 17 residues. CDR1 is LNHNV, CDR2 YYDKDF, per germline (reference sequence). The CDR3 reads CATSRVLAGGHYNEQFF. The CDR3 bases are TGTGCCACCAGCAGAGTTCTAGCGGGGGGTCACTACAATGAGCAGTTCTTC.

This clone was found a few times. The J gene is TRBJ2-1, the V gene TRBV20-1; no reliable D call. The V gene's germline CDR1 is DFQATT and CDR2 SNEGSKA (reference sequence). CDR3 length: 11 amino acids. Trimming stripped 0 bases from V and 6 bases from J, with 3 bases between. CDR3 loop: CSARDPNEQFF. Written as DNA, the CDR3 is TGCAGTGCTAGAGATCCCAATGAGCAGTTCTTC.

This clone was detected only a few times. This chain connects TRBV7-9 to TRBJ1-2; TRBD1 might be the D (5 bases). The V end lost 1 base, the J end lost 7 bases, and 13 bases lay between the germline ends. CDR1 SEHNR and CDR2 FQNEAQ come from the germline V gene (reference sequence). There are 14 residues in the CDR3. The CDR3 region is CASSLEWAQAGYTF. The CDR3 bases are TGTGCCAGCAGCTTAGAATGGGCACAGGCTGGCTACACCTTC.

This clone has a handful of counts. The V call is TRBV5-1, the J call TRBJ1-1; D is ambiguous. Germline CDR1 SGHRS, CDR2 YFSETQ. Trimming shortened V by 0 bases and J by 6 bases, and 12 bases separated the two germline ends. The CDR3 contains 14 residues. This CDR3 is CASSLAHKGAEAFF. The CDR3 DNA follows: TGCGCCAGCAGCTTGGCCCATAAGGGCGCTGAAGCTTTCTTT.

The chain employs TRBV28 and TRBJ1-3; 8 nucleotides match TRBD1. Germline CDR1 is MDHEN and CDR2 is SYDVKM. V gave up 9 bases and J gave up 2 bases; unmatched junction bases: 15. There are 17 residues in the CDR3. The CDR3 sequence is CASRTGFYKLAGNTIYF. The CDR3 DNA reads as TGTGCCAGTAGGACAGGGTTTTATAAGTTAGCTGGAAACACCATATATTTT.

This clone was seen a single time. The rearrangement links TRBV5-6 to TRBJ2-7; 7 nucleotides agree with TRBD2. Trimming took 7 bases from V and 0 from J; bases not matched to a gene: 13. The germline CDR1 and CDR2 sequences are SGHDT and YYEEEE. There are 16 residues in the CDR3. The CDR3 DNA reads TGTGCCAGCGCGGTCTACGCTAGCGGAATCTCCTACGAGCAGTACTTC. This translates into CASAVYASGISYEQYF. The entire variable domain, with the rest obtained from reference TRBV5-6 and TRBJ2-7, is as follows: DAGVTQSPTHLIKTRGQQVTLRCSPKSGHDTVSWYQQALGQGPQFIFQYYEEEERQRGNFPDRFSGHQFPNYSSELNVNALLLGDSALYLCASAVYASGISYEQYFGPGTRLTVT.